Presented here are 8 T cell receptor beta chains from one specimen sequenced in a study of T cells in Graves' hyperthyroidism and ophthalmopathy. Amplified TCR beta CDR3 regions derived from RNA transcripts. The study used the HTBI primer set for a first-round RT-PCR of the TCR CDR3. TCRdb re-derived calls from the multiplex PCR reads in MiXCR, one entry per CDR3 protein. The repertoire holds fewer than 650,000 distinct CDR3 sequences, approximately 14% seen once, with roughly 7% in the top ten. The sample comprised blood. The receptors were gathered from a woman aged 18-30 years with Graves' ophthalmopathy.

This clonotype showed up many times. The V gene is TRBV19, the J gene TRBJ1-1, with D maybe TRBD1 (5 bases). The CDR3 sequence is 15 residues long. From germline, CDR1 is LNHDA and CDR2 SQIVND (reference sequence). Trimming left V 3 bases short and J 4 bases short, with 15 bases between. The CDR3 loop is CASSMEPAGATEAFF. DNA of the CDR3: TGTGCCAGTAGTATGGAACCGGCCGGGGCCACTGAAGCTTTCTTT.

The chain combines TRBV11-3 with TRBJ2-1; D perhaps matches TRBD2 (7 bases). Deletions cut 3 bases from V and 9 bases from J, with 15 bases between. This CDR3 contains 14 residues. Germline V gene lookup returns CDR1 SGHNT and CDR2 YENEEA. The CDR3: CASSLGAGVAEQFF. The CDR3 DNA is TGTGCCAGCAGCTTGGGGGCGGGAGTGGCTGAGCAGTTCTTC.

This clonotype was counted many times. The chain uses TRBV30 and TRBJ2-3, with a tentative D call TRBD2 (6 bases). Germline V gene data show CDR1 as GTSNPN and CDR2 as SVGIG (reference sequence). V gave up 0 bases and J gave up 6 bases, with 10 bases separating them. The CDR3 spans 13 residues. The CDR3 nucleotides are TGTGCCTGGAGTGTACTCGCGGGGGATACGCAGTATTTT. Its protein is CAWSVLAGDTQYF.

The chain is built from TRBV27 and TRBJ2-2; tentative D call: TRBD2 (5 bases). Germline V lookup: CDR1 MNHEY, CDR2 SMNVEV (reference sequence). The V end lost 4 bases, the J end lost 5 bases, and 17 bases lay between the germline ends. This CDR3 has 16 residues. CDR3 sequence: CASSSPMGSSTGELFF. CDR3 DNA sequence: TGTGCCAGCAGTTCCCCTATGGGGAGCTCTACCGGGGAGCTGTTTTTT.

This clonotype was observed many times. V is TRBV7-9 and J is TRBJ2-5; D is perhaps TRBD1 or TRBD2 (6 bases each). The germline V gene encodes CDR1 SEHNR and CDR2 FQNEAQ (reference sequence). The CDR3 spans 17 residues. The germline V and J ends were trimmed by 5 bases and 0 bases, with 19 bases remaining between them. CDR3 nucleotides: TGTGCCAGCAGCACCCCCGCACAGGGAGGATACCAAGAGACCCAGTACTTC. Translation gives CASSTPAQGGYQETQYF.

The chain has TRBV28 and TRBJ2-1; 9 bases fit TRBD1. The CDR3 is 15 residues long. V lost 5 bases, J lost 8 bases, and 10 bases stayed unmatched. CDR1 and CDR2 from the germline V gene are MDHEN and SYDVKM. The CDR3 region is CASSTPGQGIDEQFF. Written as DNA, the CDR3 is TGTGCCAGCAGTACTCCGGGACAGGGAATTGATGAGCAGTTCTTC.

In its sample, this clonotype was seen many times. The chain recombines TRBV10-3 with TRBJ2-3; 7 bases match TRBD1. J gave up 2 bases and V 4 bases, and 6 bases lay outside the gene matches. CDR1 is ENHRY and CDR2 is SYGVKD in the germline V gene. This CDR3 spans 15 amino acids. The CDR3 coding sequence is TGTGCCATCAGTGCCCCAACAGGGGTCACAGATACGCAGTATTTT. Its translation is CAISAPTGVTDTQYF.

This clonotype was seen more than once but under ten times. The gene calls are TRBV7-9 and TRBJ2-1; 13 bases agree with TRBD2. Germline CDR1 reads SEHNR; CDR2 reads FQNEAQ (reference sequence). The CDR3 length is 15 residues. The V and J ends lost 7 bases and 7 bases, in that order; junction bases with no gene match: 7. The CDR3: CASNPETSGRNEQFF. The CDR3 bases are TGTGCCAGCAACCCCGAGACTAGCGGGAGGAATGAGCAGTTCTTC.